The clone carrying this TCR beta chain was counted once. Its target is not known. This sample was taken from a study of CD8 T cells in Susac syndrome. Study-level findings and limits: The CD4+ T cell repertoire of patients with Susac syndrome showed no detectable clonal expansion.

RNA amounts of roughly 0.45 to 1 ug underwent reverse transcription with random hexamers. It was immunoSEQ multiplex PCR that amplified TCR beta CDR3 across 54 Vbeta and 13 Jbeta. In TCRdb, the immunoSEQ multiplex PCR reads were re-called with MiXCR into one record per CDR3 protein. The sample has about 120,000 distinct CDR3 sequences, nearly 96% seen once; the top ten hold about 0.13%. The V segment lost 4 bases and the J segment 4 bases; nucleotides outside the gene matches: 4. This CDR3 is 14 amino acids long. Germline assignment: CDR1 SEHNR and CDR2 FQNEAQ (reference sequence). The clonotype was recovered from a human donor with Susac syndrome. The rearrangement joins TRBV7-9 to TRBJ2-5; 9 bases are shared with TRBD2. The specimen was CD4+ T cells from PBMCs. The CDR3 DNA sequence: TGTGCCAGCAGCTGGACTAGCGCTTTAGAGACCCAGTACTTC. Translating it yields CASSWTSALETQYF.